The 9 T cell receptor beta chains below all came from one sample that was sequenced in a study of cytomegalovirus exposure and HLA in healthy donors. PCR amplification relied on 60 Vbeta primers (plus 13 Jbeta primers). Clones were sequenced by immunoSEQ multiplex PCR, and TCRdb holds only the in-frame ones, with some missing. In the table there are 200,000 or so clones, 60% to 85% of which are singletons. Material for sequencing was PBMCs. These receptors were obtained from a man aged 40-49 years in good health and CMV-seronegative.

The rearrangement joins TRBV6-5 to TRBJ1-3; no firm D call. Germline V gene sequence: CDR1 MNHEY, CDR2 SVGAGI. Trimming shortened V by 4 bases and J by 3 bases, and 16 bases separated the two germline ends. The CDR3 sequence is 16 residues long. The CDR3 region is CASSSDITAGGNTIYF. Here the CDR3 DNA reads TGTGCCAGCAGTTCAGACATCACGGCGGGTGGAAACACCATATATTTT.

As regards this clone: The final CDR3 position lacks the conserved phenylalanine or tryptophan, pointing to a likely read error. V usage is TRBV4-2 and J usage is TRBJ1-2, with TRBD1 matching over 10 bases. The CDR3 sequence is 16 residues long. With 0 bases clipped from V and 6 bases from J, the junction kept 7 bases outside the gene matches. Germline V gene lookup returns CDR1 LGHNA and CDR2 YNFKEQ. This chain's CDR3 is CASSQDRQGALDGYTL. As DNA, the CDR3 is TGTGCCAGCAGCCAAGATCGACAGGGGGCTTTGGATGGCTACACCCTC.

The chain recombines TRBV6-1 with TRBJ2-7, with 10 bases matching TRBD2. V was pared by 7 bases and J by 3 bases, with 21 bases of the junction left unmatched. CDR1 and CDR2 (germline): MNHNS, SASEGT. This CDR3 region has 19 residues. The DNA of the CDR3 is TGTGCCAGCACTGATGGAGTAGGGACTAGCGTGATCTTTAGCTACGAGCAGTACTTC. It is translated as CASTDGVGTSVIFSYEQYF.

The chain's CDR3 is CASSSSGGGRYEQYF. CDR3 DNA: TGTGCCAGCAGTTCCTCCGGGGGCGGGAGATACGAGCAGTACTTC. The chain has TRBV28 and TRBJ2-7; D perhaps matches TRBD2 (7 bases). CDR1 is MDHEN and CDR2 is SYDVKM in the germline V gene. Trimming pared 4 bases from V and 4 bases from J, leaving 17 bases between. There are 15 residues in the CDR3.

The V and J genes are TRBV7-8 and TRBJ1-1; TRBD1 is a possible D gene (6 bases). Trimming stripped 1 base from V and 4 bases from J, with 13 bases between. In germline, CDR1 is SGHVS, CDR2 FQNEAQ. CDR3 length: 15 amino acids. DNA of the CDR3: TGTGCCAGCAGCTTAGGCGCAGGGGTTGGCACTGAAGCTTTCTTT. Protein: CASSLGAGVGTEAFF.

This clone was detected a few times. DNA for the CDR3: TGTGCCAGCAGCGTAGGTAGCGGGAGATCCTACGAGCAGTACTTC. Protein sequence: CASSVGSGRSYEQYF. This chain connects TRBV9 to TRBJ2-7; 9 nucleotides agree with TRBD2. Losses at the gene ends were 0 bases for V and 1 base for J; bases not matched to a gene: 2. Germline V lookup: CDR1 SGDLS, CDR2 YYNGEE. CDR3 size: 15 residues.

This clone was counted once. V and J are TRBV5-4 and TRBJ1-1; TRBD1 is a possible D gene (5 bases). The germline V gene has CDR1 SGHNT and CDR2 YYREEE (reference sequence). CDR3 length: 16 residues. With 0 bases removed from V and 1 base from J, the gap between germline ends came to 13 bases. The chain's CDR3 is CASSLVRDYRNTEAFF. The CDR3 region has the DNA TGTGCCAGCAGCTTGGTCCGGGACTACCGGAACACTGAAGCTTTCTTT.

J is TRBJ2-3 and V is TRBV4-3; a weak D match, TRBD2 (5 bases). Germline V gene sequence: CDR1 LGHNA, CDR2 YSLEER. Trimming shortened V by 1 base and J by 8 bases, and 16 bases separated the two germline ends. The CDR3 extends over 15 amino acids. The CDR3 loop reads CASSQGRSGVLTQYF. The CDR3 DNA follows: TGCGCCAGCAGCCAAGGAAGATCCGGGGTCCTTACGCAGTATTTT.

This rearrangement joins TRBV10-3 to TRBJ2-7, with a weak D call TRBD2 (5 bases). The CDR3 has 12 residues. The V end lost 3 bases, the J end lost 5 bases, and 8 bases lay between the germline ends. CDR1 ENHRY and CDR2 SYGVKD come from the germline V gene. The CDR3 reads CAISETGNEQYF. For the CDR3, the DNA is TGTGCCATCAGTGAAACGGGGAACGAGCAGTACTTC.